These 18 T cell receptor beta chains share one sample of origin, sequenced in a study of spatial heterogeneity in lung cancer. Study results and caveats: Counts of expanded intratumoral alpha and beta TCRs tracked tumor mutation counts.

Time point described: sample taken at primary tumor resection. TCRdb reprocessed the 5' RACE reads via MiXCR and lists one record per CDR3 protein. The sample carries under 20,000 distinct CDR3 sequences, more than 5% recorded once. Antigen specificity for these receptors is unknown. The material sequenced was lung tumor tissue, taken at surgery. The receptors stem from a male donor with early-stage non-small cell lung cancer.

This clonotype has ten or more counts. In a library made to pick up alpha chains, this beta chain is a stray read with a size that means little. The V call is TRBV20-1, the J call TRBJ1-6; 7 bases align to TRBD1. Germline lookup yields CDR1 DFQATT and CDR2 SNEGSKA (reference sequence). The length of the CDR3 is 15 residues. Trimming took 2 bases from V and 3 from J; bases not matched to a gene: 4. The CDR3 region is CSARRDSFYNSPLHF. CDR3 in DNA: TGCAGTGCTAGAAGGGACAGCTTCTATAATTCACCCCTCCACTTT.

This clonotype occurred once. Being one base from a much bigger clone, this may be a read error. A library made for alpha chains picked up this beta chain off target, so its size means little. The chain carries TRBV25-1 and TRBJ2-5; 8 nucleotides line up with TRBD2. This CDR3 is 17 amino acids long. V lost 3 bases, J lost 7 bases, and 16 bases stayed unmatched. Germline V gene data show CDR1 as MGHDK and CDR2 as SYGVNS. The DNA of the CDR3 is TGTGCCAGCAGTGAGAGATGGAGCGGGAGAGGGGAAGGGACCCAGTACTTC. Its translation is CASSERWSGRGEGTQYF. Full variable domain (outside the CDR3, taken from reference TRBV25-1 and TRBJ2-5): EADIYQTPRYLVIGTGKKITLECSQTMGHDKMYWYQQDPGMELHLIHYSYGVNSTEKGDLSSESTVSRIRTEHFPLTLESARPSHTSQYLCASSERWSGRGEGTQYFGPGTRLLVL.

This clonotype was seen many times. Because the library targeted alpha chains, this beta chain is an off-target read whose size means little. This chain joins TRBV6-6 and TRBJ2-1, with D perhaps TRBD1 or TRBD2 (5 bases each). CDR3 length equals 12 residues. Deletions cut 6 bases from V and 6 bases from J, with 9 bases between. From germline, CDR1 is MNHNY and CDR2 SVGAGI (reference sequence). The CDR3 here is CASRGAGNEQFF. CDR3 DNA: TGTGCCAGCAGAGGGGCGGGCAATGAGCAGTTCTTC.

The sample holds many counts of this clonotype. The library was built for alpha chains, so this beta chain is an off-target read and its size means little. The chain combines TRBV7-2 with TRBJ2-1; the match to TRBD1 covers 8 bases. The CDR3 is 12 amino acids. The ends lost 3 bases at V and 10 bases at J; junction bases unmatched: 2. Germline lookup yields CDR1 SGHTA and CDR2 FQGNSA. Here the CDR3 reads CASSFRTGEQFF. In nucleotides, the CDR3 is TGTGCCAGCAGCTTCCGGACAGGGGAGCAGTTCTTC.

Remarks on this clonotype: For a library built for alpha chains, this beta chain is a stray read; little rests on its size. J is TRBJ1-3 and V is TRBV24-1, with D hard to call. The CDR3 runs 17 residues. Germline V gene sequence: CDR1 KGHDR, CDR2 SFDVKD. V lost 7 bases, J lost 1 base, and 19 bases lay in between. CDR3 sequence: CATRTIMCAVSGNTIYF. CDR3 coding DNA: TGTGCCACCAGAACAATAATGTGCGCAGTTTCTGGAAACACCATATATTTT.

In this sample, this clonotype turned up many times. A library made for alpha chains picked up this beta chain off target, so its size means little. The gene calls are TRBV6-5 and TRBJ2-2; 9 nucleotides align to TRBD1. The CDR3 covers 14 residues. Germline assignment: CDR1 MNHEY and CDR2 SVGAGI. Trimming removed 6 bases from V and 4 bases from J; junction bases left unmatched: 3. The CDR3 is CASRRTGATGELFF. CDR3 nucleotides: TGTGCCAGCAGAAGGACAGGGGCCACCGGGGAGCTGTTTTTT.

This clonotype came up many times. This beta chain is a stray sequence in a library constructed for alpha chains; its clone size is not meaningful. CDR3 coding DNA: TGTGCCAGCAGTTTATTCCAGACAGGTCGAAATGAAAAACTGTTTTTT. Translation: CASSLFQTGRNEKLFF. The V and J genes are TRBV28 and TRBJ1-4, with a weak D call TRBD1 (6 bases). This CDR3 region has 16 residues. The germline gives CDR1 MDHEN, CDR2 SYDVKM. The V end lost 1 base, the J end lost 5 bases, and 14 bases lay between the germline ends.

This clonotype is classed as medium-sized. Found in a library prepared for alpha chains, this beta chain is an off-target read, and its abundance has little meaning. This chain's CDR3 is CASSLGLISSYEQYF. CDR3 DNA sequence: TGTGCCAGCAGCCTAGGACTCATTTCCTCCTACGAGCAGTACTTC. V usage is TRBV7-2 and J usage is TRBJ2-7; tentatively, D is TRBD2 (5 bases). The V gene lost 5 bases and the J gene lost 0 bases, with 14 bases spanning the gap. Germline V gives CDR1 SGHTA, CDR2 FQGNSA. The CDR3 contains 15 residues.

The table lists this clonotype with many counts. Within a library made for alpha chains, this beta chain is off target, and its count is uninformative. The chain has TRBV20-1 and TRBJ1-2; D is perhaps TRBD1 (6 bases). The germline V gene has CDR1 DFQATT and CDR2 SNEGSKA (reference sequence). The V gene lost 2 bases and the J gene lost 4 bases, with 17 bases spanning the gap. The CDR3 is 15 amino acids. For the CDR3, the DNA is TGCAGTGCTAGATCAGTGTCAGGGGACCTCTATGGCTACACCTTC. Amino acid sequence: CSARSVSGDLYGYTF.

For this clonotype: This beta chain came through as a stray read in a library set up for alpha chains, and its size says little. The J gene is TRBJ1-1, the V gene TRBV5-1; 8 bases fit TRBD1. V was clipped by 4 bases and J by 2 bases; unmatched bases: 4. CDR3 length: 14 residues. CDR1 and CDR2 from the germline V gene are SGHRS and YFSETQ. CDR3 amino acids: CASSHGQGNTEAFF. CDR3 coding DNA: TGCGCCAGCAGCCACGGACAGGGCAACACTGAAGCTTTCTTT. The full variable domain, rest sourced from reference TRBV5-1 and TRBJ1-1, is KAGVTQTPRYLIKTRGQQVTLSCSPISGHRSVSWYQQTPGQGLQFLFEYFSETQRNKGNFPGRFSGRQFSNSRSEMNVSTLELGDSALYLCASSHGQGNTEAFFGQGTRLTVV.

This clonotype was counted at least ten times. With the library built for alpha chains, this beta chain is off target and its frequency is not meaningful. The chain uses TRBV5-4 and TRBJ2-1, with 10 bases identical to TRBD2. The CDR3 is 16 residues long. Germline V gene lookup returns CDR1 SGHNT and CDR2 YYREEE (reference sequence). J gave up 7 bases and V 0 bases, and 7 bases lay outside the gene matches. The CDR3, as DNA: TGTGCCAGCAGCTTGGATACTAGCGGGAAATATAATGAGCAGTTCTTC. Translated, it gives CASSLDTSGKYNEQFF.

This clonotype was observed many times. A library made for alpha chains picked up this beta chain off target, so its size means little. The chain recombines TRBV6-2 or TRBV6-3 with TRBJ2-2; no reliable D call. Trimming pared 4 bases from V and 6 bases from J, leaving 12 bases between. Germline V CDR1 and CDR2: MNHEY, SVGEGT. The CDR3 extends over 14 amino acids. As DNA, the CDR3 is TGTGCCAGCAGTTTTTCCAGTCCTCCCGGGGAGCTGTTTTTT. Protein: CASSFSSPPGELFF.

This clonotype was picked up many times. A library made for alpha chains picked up this beta chain off target, so its size means little. The chain is built from TRBV27 and TRBJ2-3; D possibly corresponds to TRBD2 (5 bases). The V end lost 4 bases, the J end lost 4 bases, and 18 bases lay between the germline ends. This CDR3 is built from 16 residues. The V gene's germline CDR1 is MNHEY and CDR2 SMNVEV (reference sequence). The CDR3 nucleotides read TGTGCCAGCAGTTCGAACCTAGGAGGTAGCGCAGATACGCAGTATTTT. It yields the protein CASSSNLGGSADTQYF.

This clonotype was recorded many times. This beta chain appears as a stray read in a library generated for alpha chains; its size is not informative. The chain has TRBV28 and TRBJ1-5; maybe TRBD1 (6 bases). Germline lookup yields CDR1 MDHEN and CDR2 SYDVKM. V lost 4 bases and J lost 5, with 9 bases in between. The length of the CDR3 is 13 residues. The CDR3 DNA sequence: TGTGCCAGCAGTTGGGACACCCATCAGCCCCAGCATTTT. The encoded protein is CASSWDTHQPQHF. Based on the CDR3 plus reference TRBV28 and TRBJ1-5, the full variable domain is DVKVTQSSRYLVKRTGEKVFLECVQDMDHENMFWYRQDPGLGLRLIYFSYDVKMKEKGDIPEGYSVSREKKERFSLILESASTNQTSMYLCASSWDTHQPQHFGDGTRLSIL.

This clonotype was counted many times. Being off target in a library aimed at alpha chains, this beta chain has a size of little meaning. The V gene is TRBV4-3, the J gene TRBJ2-7; the match to TRBD2 covers 8 bases. Germline V gives CDR1 LGHNA, CDR2 YSLEER. The CDR3 loop spans 16 amino acids. The J segment lost 2 bases and the V segment lost 0 bases, leaving 6 bases of the junction unmatched. The CDR3 DNA follows: TGCGCCAGCAGCCAAGATCCCAGCGGGGGACCCTACGAGCAGTACTTC. Protein product: CASSQDPSGGPYEQYF.

This clonotype was observed at least ten times. This beta chain is off target for a library built for alpha chains, so its abundance means little. This chain connects TRBV3-1 to TRBJ2-2, with TRBD2 matching over 14 bases. Germline CDR1 reads LGHDT; CDR2 reads YNNKEL (reference sequence). J was trimmed by 2 bases and V by 1 base; bases with no gene match: 3. The CDR3 is made up of 18 amino acids. The CDR3 protein is CASSQGLAGGINTGELFF. The CDR3 DNA is TGTGCCAGCAGCCAAGGACTAGCGGGAGGGATTAACACCGGGGAGCTGTTTTTT.

Comment on this clonotype: This beta chain is an off-target read within a library intended for alpha chains, so its frequency means little. The V and J genes are TRBV20-1 and TRBJ2-2, with 9 bases aligning to TRBD1. The V segment lost 6 bases and the J segment 7 bases; nucleotides outside the gene matches: 6. Germline V lookup: CDR1 DFQATT, CDR2 SNEGSKA (reference sequence). The CDR3 spans 13 residues. In nucleotides, the CDR3 is TGCAGTGCAAACAGGGGGCGAGGCGGGGAGCTGTTTTTT. Translation: CSANRGRGGELFF.

The sample holds many counts of this clonotype. This beta chain was picked up by a library intended for alpha chains and is off target, so its count carries little meaning. The rearrangement uses TRBV29-1 and TRBJ2-1; D remains ambiguous. The CDR3 is made up of 11 amino acids. V was clipped by 7 bases and J by 7 bases, with 11 bases between them. In germline, CDR1 is SQVTM, CDR2 ANQGSEA. In DNA form, the CDR3 reads TGCAGCGCCGCCCCCAGGAATGAGCAGTTCTTC. Amino acid sequence: CSAAPRNEQFF.